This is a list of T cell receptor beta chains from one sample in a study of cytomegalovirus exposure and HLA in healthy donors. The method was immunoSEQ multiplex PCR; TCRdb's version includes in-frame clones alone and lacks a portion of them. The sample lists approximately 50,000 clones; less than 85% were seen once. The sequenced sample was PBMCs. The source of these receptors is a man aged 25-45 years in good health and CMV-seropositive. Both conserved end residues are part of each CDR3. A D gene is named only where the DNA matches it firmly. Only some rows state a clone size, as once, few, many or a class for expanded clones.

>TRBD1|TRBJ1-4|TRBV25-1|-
CASGPWTGGEGEKLLF
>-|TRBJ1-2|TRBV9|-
CASSAYRANYGYTF
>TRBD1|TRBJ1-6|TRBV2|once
CASVGQGLDNSPLHF
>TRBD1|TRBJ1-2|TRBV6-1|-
CASKGDSPNYGYTF
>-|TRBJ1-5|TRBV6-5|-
CASSYHPGPNQPQHF
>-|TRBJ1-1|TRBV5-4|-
CASSLEWAANTEAFF
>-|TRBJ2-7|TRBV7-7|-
CAIQQGNEQYF
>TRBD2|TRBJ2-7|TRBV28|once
CASTTSGAGGSYEQYF
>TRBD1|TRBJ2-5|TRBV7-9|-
CASGLGTGPETQYF
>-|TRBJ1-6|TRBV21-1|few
CASSKGTGRSYNSPLHF
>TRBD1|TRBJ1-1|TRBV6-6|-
CASIMTGQGNTEAFF